The 11 T cell receptor beta chains in this list originate from one sample, sequenced in a study of blood T cell repertoires in COVID-19. TCRdb's copy holds only in-frame clones and misses some; the assay was immunoSEQ multiplex PCR. The table records approximately 300,000 clones, 75% to 90% of them present only once. The sequenced material came from peripheral blood. The receptors were gathered from a man aged 18 to 29 with active or convalescent COVID-19.

This chain connects TRBV5-6 to TRBJ1-4, with D perhaps TRBD1 (5 bases). This CDR3 spans 15 amino acids. CDR1 and CDR2 (germline): SGHDT, YYEEEE. V lost 4 bases and J lost 7, with 17 bases in between. The CDR3 coding sequence is TGTGCCAGCAGCGGGGTTGGAGGGGAGGCTGAAAAACTGTTTTTT. It translates to CASSGVGGEAEKLFF.

The rearrangement links TRBV7-9 to TRBJ1-1, with TRBD1 as a possible D gene (5 bases). Germline V gives CDR1 SEHNR, CDR2 FQNEAQ (reference sequence). Deletions cut 1 base from V and 0 bases from J, with 9 bases between. The CDR3 totals 15 residues. CDR3 sequence reads: CASSLGAGMNTEAFF. DNA for the CDR3: TGTGCCAGCAGCTTAGGAGCAGGGATGAACACTGAAGCTTTCTTT. The full variable domain, rest sourced from reference TRBV7-9 and TRBJ1-1, is DTGVSQNPRHKITKRGQNVTFRCDPISEHNRLYWYRQTLGQGPEFLTYFQNEAQLEKSRLLSDRFSAERPKGSFSTLEIQRTEQGDSAMYLCASSLGAGMNTEAFFGQGTRLTVV.

The chain recombines TRBV9 with TRBJ1-2; perhaps TRBD1 as D (6 bases). The CDR3 contains 16 residues. Germline CDR1 reads SGDLS; CDR2 reads YYNGEE. V was trimmed by 1 base and J by 7 bases, leaving 20 bases between them. CDR3 in DNA: TGTGCCAGCAGCGTAACGGGGAGGGCAGGGGATGGTGGCTACACCTTC. Amino acids: CASSVTGRAGDGGYTF.

V gene TRBV14 combines with J gene TRBJ2-2, with 7 bases matching TRBD1. From germline, CDR1 is SGHDN and CDR2 FVKESK. The junction had 9 bases not matched to a gene; V was cut back by 2 bases and J by 3 bases. The CDR3 length is 17 residues. The CDR3 nucleotides read TGTGCCAGCAGCCAAAACCCCGGGACAGCCTACACCGGGGAGCTGTTTTTT. Translation gives CASSQNPGTAYTGELFF. Variable domain in full (rest from reference TRBV14 and TRBJ2-2): EAGVTQFPSHSVIEKGQTVTLRCDPISGHDNLYWYRRVMGKEIKFLLHFVKESKQDESGMPNNRFLAERTGGTYSTLKVQPAELEDSGVYFCASSQNPGTAYTGELFFGEGSRLTVL.

The chain couples TRBV4-1 to TRBJ1-2, with TRBD1 identical over 7 bases. This CDR3 comprises 15 residues. V shed 6 bases and J 4 bases; nucleotides not matched to a gene: 11. Germline CDR1 is MGHRA and CDR2 is YSYEKL. CDR3 residues: CASRLLPGQSYGYTF. The CDR3 DNA is TGCGCCAGCAGACTGCTTCCGGGACAGTCCTATGGCTACACCTTC.

The V and J genes are TRBV29-1 and TRBJ2-7, with 9 bases matching TRBD1. V shed 6 bases and J 0 bases; nucleotides not matched to a gene: 3. Germline loops: CDR1 SQVTM, CDR2 ANQGSEA. The CDR3 loop spans 13 amino acids. Here the CDR3 reads CSVMTGGSYEQYF. The CDR3 nucleotides read TGCAGCGTCATGACAGGGGGCTCCTACGAGCAGTACTTC.

CDR3: CSVSNPTGANTEAFF. CDR3 sequence (DNA): TGCAGCGTCAGTAACCCAACAGGGGCAAACACTGAAGCTTTCTTT. This chain joins TRBV29-1 and TRBJ1-1; 7 bases align to TRBD1. J was trimmed by 2 bases and V by 6 bases; bases with no gene match: 12. From germline, CDR1 is SQVTM and CDR2 ANQGSEA. This CDR3 has 15 residues.

The chain has TRBV5-1 and TRBJ1-2, with 10 positions matching TRBD1. The CDR3 runs 17 residues. The trim removed 4 bases at V and 2 bases at J, leaving 11 bases unmatched. The germline CDR1 and CDR2 sequences are SGHRS and YFSETQ. The CDR3 nucleotides read TGCGCCAGCAGCCCTGGGGAGGGACAGGGGCTGAACTATGGCTACACCTTC. This sequence encodes CASSPGEGQGLNYGYTF.

This chain joins TRBV29-1 and TRBJ2-7; 13 positions match TRBD2. Germline CDR1 is SQVTM and CDR2 is ANQGSEA. The CDR3 is 16 amino acids. With V trimmed by 6 bases and J by 2 bases, 10 bases remained unmatched. Here the CDR3 reads CSVEGLAGRTTYEQYF. CDR3 nucleotides: TGCAGCGTGGAGGGACTAGCGGGACGGACGACCTACGAGCAGTACTTC.

The chain is built from TRBV7-9 and TRBJ2-1; TRBD2 is a possible D gene (6 bases). Germline V gives CDR1 SEHNR, CDR2 FQNEAQ (reference sequence). CDR3 length equals 15 residues. V shed 5 bases and J shed 8 bases, with 19 bases lying between them. Written as DNA, the CDR3 is TGTGCCAGCAGCCTAGGACGGACGGGGGTGGATGAGCAGTTCTTC. It encodes CASSLGRTGVDEQFF. Together with reference TRBV7-9 and TRBJ2-1, the CDR3 gives the full variable domain: DTGVSQNPRHKITKRGQNVTFRCDPISEHNRLYWYRQTLGQGPEFLTYFQNEAQLEKSRLLSDRFSAERPKGSFSTLEIQRTEQGDSAMYLCASSLGRTGVDEQFFGPGTRLTVL.

V usage is TRBV6-6 and J usage is TRBJ2-7; weak D call: TRBD1 (5 bases). This CDR3 region has 13 residues. Trimming pared 2 bases from V and 7 bases from J, leaving 12 bases between. Germline loops: CDR1 MNHNY, CDR2 SVGAGI (reference sequence). The CDR3 sequence is CASSYRVREEQYF. In nucleotides, the CDR3 is TGTGCCAGCAGTTACCGGGTCAGGGAAGAGCAGTACTTC.